Listed below are T cell receptor beta chains from one sample, sequenced in a study of blood T cell repertoires in COVID-19. Clones were sequenced by immunoSEQ multiplex PCR, and TCRdb holds only the in-frame ones, with some missing. The sample yields just over 300,000 clones, around nine tenths seen once. The sample consisted of peripheral blood. These receptors came from a woman aged 25 to 39 with COVID-19, enrolled during active disease. Each CDR3 is given with its conserved first and last residue. D genes are given only for firm matches. Size is omitted from some rows. Given values are once, few, many or a class for expanded clones.

V gene	D gene	clone size	J gene	CDR3 protein	CDR3 DNA
TRBV2	TRBD2	-	TRBJ2-7	CAIGTSGGSAYEQYF	TGTGCCATCGGGACTAGCGGGGGCTCCGCCTACGAGCAGTACTTC
TRBV7-6	TRBD1	-	TRBJ2-3	CASTQGALSTDTQYF	TGTGCCAGCACCCAGGGGGCTTTGAGCACAGATACGCAGTATTTT
TRBV19	TRBD1	-	TRBJ2-4	CASTGQGVGIQYF	TGTGCCAGTACCGGACAGGGTGTTGGCATTCAGTACTTC
TRBV2	-	-	TRBJ1-4	CASRGRGYNEKLFF	TGTGCCAGCAGAGGGAGGGGGTATAATGAAAAACTGTTTTTT
TRBV19	-	-	TRBJ1-2	CASTSVGTGGYGYTF	-
TRBV7-6	-	-	TRBJ1-1	CASSKPTDTEAFF	TGTGCCAGCAGCAAACCAACTGACACTGAAGCTTTCTTT
TRBV3-1/TRBV3-2	-	-	TRBJ1-4	CASSQAGYNEKLFF	TGTGCCAGCAGCCAAGCGGGGTACAATGAAAAACTGTTTTTT
TRBV28	-	-	TRBJ2-2	CASSLRLVVTGELFF	TGTGCCAGCAGTTTGAGACTAGTAGTCACCGGGGAGCTGTTTTTT
TRBV19	TRBD2	-	TRBJ2-3	CASGMAGGPSTQYF	TGTGCCAGTGGAATGGCGGGGGGGCCGAGTACGCAGTATTTT
TRBV18	TRBD2	-	TRBJ2-3	CASSPPSFERGESTDTQYF	TGTGCCAGCTCACCACCCTCATTCGAGCGGGGGGAGAGCACAGATACGCAGTATTTT
TRBV4-2	TRBD1	-	TRBJ2-7	CASSHRTGDYEQYF	TGTGCCAGCAGCCACCGGACAGGGGACTACGAGCAGTACTTC
TRBV29-1	-	-	TRBJ1-2	CSVGRFEDGYTF	TGCAGCGTTGGACGGTTCGAGGATGGCTACACCTTC
TRBV7-9	TRBD1	-	TRBJ1-5	CASSPGQGEDQPQHF	TGTGCCAGCAGCCCCGGACAGGGGGAAGATCAGCCCCAGCATTTT
TRBV6-5	-	-	TRBJ2-2	CASSYSGTQNTGELFF	TGTGCCAGCAGTTACTCGGGCACCCAGAACACCGGGGAGCTGTTTTTT
TRBV7-8	TRBD2	-	TRBJ2-1	CASSLAGTRDNEQFF	TGTGCCAGCAGCTTAGCCGGGACTAGAGACAATGAGCAGTTCTTC
TRBV6-6	TRBD1	-	TRBJ1-1	CASSPGQGRGVDTEAFF	TGTGCCAGCAGTCCGGGACAGGGGAGGGGAGTTGACACTGAAGCTTTCTTT
TRBV10-3	TRBD1	-	TRBJ1-4	CAISESLGGRGNEKLFF	TGTGCCATCAGTGAGTCGCTGGGGGGCAGGGGGAATGAAAAACTGTTTTTT
TRBV11-3	-	-	TRBJ1-1	CASSPSLNTEAFF	TGTGCCAGCAGCCCCAGTCTGAACACTGAAGCTTTCTTT
TRBV7-9	TRBD2	-	TRBJ2-5	CASSLDRDYIQETQYF	TGTGCCAGCAGCTTGGATCGGGACTACATACAAGAGACCCAGTACTTC
TRBV30	-	-	TRBJ1-1	CAWRAGSVTTEAFF	TGTGCCTGGAGGGCAGGATCAGTAACCACTGAAGCTTTCTTT
TRBV5-4	-	-	TRBJ1-1	CASSLESGGSNTEAFF	TGTGCCAGCAGCTTGGAATCGGGGGGCAGTAACACTGAAGCTTTCTTT
TRBV4-1	-	-	TRBJ1-4	CASSQDDTSTNEKLFF	TGCGCCAGCAGCCAAGATGACACAAGTACTAATGAAAAACTGTTTTTT
TRBV5-1	TRBD1	-	TRBJ2-3	CASSLGQGAGTQYF	TGCGCCAGCAGCTTGGGACAGGGGGCGGGCACGCAGTATTTT
TRBV5-6	TRBD1	-	TRBJ1-2	CASILQGAQDSGYTF	TGTGCCAGCATTCTACAGGGGGCGCAGGACTCTGGCTACACCTTC
TRBV9	TRBD1	once	TRBJ1-1	CASSPRDRVNTEAFF	TGTGCCAGCAGCCCGAGGGACAGGGTCAACACTGAAGCTTTCTTT
TRBV6-2/TRBV6-3	-	-	TRBJ2-5	CASSSKETQYF	TGTGCCAGCAGTAGCAAAGAGACCCAGTACTTC
TRBV11-2	-	-	TRBJ1-3	CASSFAEPGNTIYF	TGTGCCAGCAGCTTTGCAGAACCAGGAAACACCATATATTTT
TRBV15	-	once	TRBJ1-3	CATSREGAAGNTIYF	TGTGCCACCAGCAGAGAGGGGGCAGCAGGAAACACCATATATTTT